This T cell receptor beta chain was profiled in a study of blood T cell repertoires in COVID-19. This CDR3 has 15 residues. The V segment lost 6 bases and the J segment 2 bases; nucleotides outside the gene matches: 5. Germline V CDR1 and CDR2: MNHNS, SASEGT. Profiled with immunoSEQ multiplex PCR; TCRdb holds only in-frame clones, not every one. The sample lists fewer than 400,000 clones, 80% to 90% occurring once. This receptor was obtained from a young man who had recovered from COVID-19. The V gene is TRBV6-1, the J gene TRBJ1-2, with 11 nucleotides matching TRBD1. The sequencing input was PBMCs or T cells enriched from blood (not recorded which). The CDR3 sequence is CASRGRTGGNYGYTF. The CDR3 DNA follows: TGTGCCAGCAGGGGGCGGACAGGGGGCAACTATGGCTACACCTTC.